The clone carrying this T cell receptor (beta chain) has a count of ten or more. The antigen remains undetermined. V was trimmed by 3 bases and J by 7 bases, leaving 6 bases between them. CDR1 is WNHNN and CDR2 is SYGVQD in the germline V gene (reference sequence). The CDR3 runs to 12 residues. The entry originates in a study of Graves' ophthalmopathy and Graves' hyperthyroidism. Study summary: The collection of peripheral blood took place at initial diagnosis, before any treatment.

For repertoire sequencing, the TCR beta CDR3 regions were amplified from RNA transcripts. The first round was an RT-PCR with HTBI primers, and the second round was a multiplex PCR. TCRdb called the multiplex PCR reads again in MiXCR, with one record for every CDR3 protein. The data hold about 740,000 distinct CDR3 sequences, with 40% observed a single time. The study's findings and limits: Ophthalmopathy was separated from stable hyperthyroidism by a 13-signature model with approximately 90% sensitivity and 81.08% specificity.

V and J are TRBV10-1 and TRBJ2-2; D possibly corresponds to TRBD2 (5 bases). Sequencing was performed on peripheral blood. The origin of this receptor is an adult man with Graves' ophthalmopathy. The CDR3 nucleotides read TGCGCCAGCAGTGATGAGGGCGGGGAGCTGTTTTTT. This sequence encodes CASSDEGGELFF.